What follows describes a single T cell receptor beta chain. Its cognate antigen is unknown. The sample belongs to a study of TIL therapy for anti-PD-1-resistant metastatic lung cancer. General study results and limits: Patients were highly selected, enriched for treatment-naive, never-smoker and oncogene-addicted cases.

The immunoSEQ assay was v3. Survey-level samples got 1.5 million to 2.5 million read pairs; deep-level samples got roughly 5-6 million. The table came from immunoSEQ multiplex PCR; TCRdb's copy has only in-frame clones and leaves some out. Of tens of thousands of clones listed, about 70% are singletons. Time point described: pre-treatment sample, taken before nivolumab and TIL therapy. Trimming removed 1 base from V and 2 bases from J, with 9 bases in between. The CDR3 consists of 15 residues. Germline V gene sequence: CDR1 MGHRA, CDR2 YSYEKL. The chain has TRBV4-1 and TRBJ2-1; perhaps TRBD2 as D (6 bases). This clonotype was obtained from a person aged 30 to 80 with non-small cell lung cancer. Material: blood, obtained at baseline. The CDR3 loop reads CASSQGSGPYNEQFF. The CDR3 DNA is TGCGCCAGCAGCCAAGGAAGCGGGCCCTACAATGAGCAGTTCTTC.